This T cell receptor (beta chain) was profiled in a study of PD-1 blockade in classical Hodgkin lymphoma. On the study more broadly: Nivolumab was given intravenously to patients at 3 mg/kg every 2 weeks.

As to time point: cycle 4 day 1 (C4D1), after less than 7 weeks of nivolumab. All patients relapsed after autologous stem cell transplantation, and brentuximab vedotin exposure varied. Isolation of CD4+ T cells from thawed PBMCs was performed by magnetic negative selection. Sequenced by immunoSEQ multiplex PCR; TCRdb stores in-frame clones only, minus some. The sample has around 37,000 clones, roughly nine tenths seen once. Germline values: CDR1 LNHDA, CDR2 SQIVND (reference sequence). This CDR3 has 17 residues. The J segment lost 2 bases and the V segment lost 3 bases, leaving 11 bases of the junction unmatched.

The chain links TRBV19 to TRBJ2-7, with TRBD1 identical over 9 bases. The sequencing here drew on CD4+ T cells from blood, taken before the fourth cycle of nivolumab. The clonotype comes from a human donor with classical Hodgkin lymphoma. CDR3 DNA: TGTGCCAGTAGTATTTCGTTTCCGGACAGGGGCACCTACGAGCAGTACTTC. Amino acid sequence: CASSISFPDRGTYEQYF.